The 27 T cell receptor beta chains given below trace back to one sample, sequenced in a study of T cell responses to AZD1222 COVID-19 vaccine (dated by TCRdb to about 2021). The protocol used for the library was the immunoSEQ multiplex PCR assay. The immuneACCESS repertoire file appears here via TCRdb, limited to in-frame rearrangements. These files lack a portion of the clones; in checked studies, under half of the deficit traces to unresolved V genes, and the cause of the others is not known. This sample holds roughly 150,000 clones; approximately 86% were observed only once. Over 6% of the sample goes to the ten largest clones. Interpreted using the paper, the time point label stands for: sample from adult after SARS-CoV-2 infection, after symptom onset. The sequencing used peripheral blood, collected after recovery from COVID-19. The receptor source for this set is an adult who had recovered from COVID-19.

The V gene is TRBV7-8, the J gene TRBJ2-7; TRBD1 matches 10 bases. After removal of 4 bases from V and 6 bases from J, the junction contained 9 bases not matched to a gene. CDR3 size: 15 residues. The germline CDR1 and CDR2 sequences are SGHVS and FQNEAQ. Here the CDR3 reads CASSSDRDRGGEQYF. The CDR3 region has the DNA TGTGCCAGCAGCTCCGACCGGGACAGGGGCGGCGAGCAGTACTTC.

The chain recombines TRBV29-1 with TRBJ2-7, with 7 bases aligning to TRBD1. Unmatched junction bases numbered 8, after V lost 6 bases and J lost 9 bases. Germline V gives CDR1 SQVTM, CDR2 ANQGSEA. CDR3 length: 11 residues. As DNA, the CDR3 is TGCAGCGTGGAGACAGGGTTAGGGCAGTACTTC. As protein: CSVETGLGQYF.

The rearrangement joins TRBV2 to TRBJ1-6; TRBD1 aligns across 10 bases. The CDR3 is 14 residues long. Germline assignment: CDR1 SNHLY and CDR2 FYNNEI. The trim removed 8 bases at V and 5 bases at J, leaving 3 bases unmatched. CDR3: CASRGQGHNSPLHF. The DNA for the CDR3 is TGTGCCAGCCGGGGACAGGGGCATAATTCACCCCTCCACTTT.

The chain recombines TRBV18 with TRBJ1-5; TRBD1 matches at 8 bases. The CDR3 covers 16 residues. The ends lost 6 bases at V and 0 bases at J; junction bases unmatched: 7. The germline CDR1 and CDR2 sequences are KGHSH and LQKENI. In nucleotides, the CDR3 is TGTGCCAGCTCCCCGGGACAGGCTAATAGCAATCAGCCCCAGCATTTT. Amino acids: CASSPGQANSNQPQHF.

The chain recombines TRBV18 with TRBJ1-2; D gene ambiguous. Germline lookup yields CDR1 KGHSH and CDR2 LQKENI. The CDR3 covers 19 residues. Trimming took off 1 base at V and 4 bases at J, with 25 bases between the two ends. CDR3 in amino acids: CASSPLPMAGGSSSYGYTF. CDR3 sequence (DNA): TGTGCCAGCTCACCACTTCCCATGGCAGGAGGTAGCAGCTCCTATGGCTACACCTTC. Full variable domain (rest looked up from reference TRBV18 and TRBJ1-2): NAGVMQNPRHLVRRRGQEARLRCSPMKGHSHVYWYRQLPEEGLKFMVYLQKENIIDESGMPKERFSAEFPKEGPSILRIQQVVRGDSAAYFCASSPLPMAGGSSSYGYTFGSGTRLTVV.

The chain couples TRBV27 to TRBJ1-2; D is undetermined. V was trimmed by 5 bases and J by 8 bases, leaving 15 bases between them. Germline CDR1 reads MNHEY; CDR2 reads SMNVEV (reference sequence). The CDR3 loop spans 13 amino acids. The CDR3 DNA follows: TGTGCCAGCAGTCCTCGGTCCCCCCCGGGCTACACCTTC. Its translation: CASSPRSPPGYTF.

The chain combines TRBV9 with TRBJ1-2, with 7 bases lining up with TRBD1. V was pared by 3 bases and J by 0 bases, with 8 bases of the junction left unmatched. Germline V gene data show CDR1 as SGDLS and CDR2 as YYNGEE. The length of the CDR3 is 16 residues. CDR3 region: CASSAPKDRPNYGYTF. In nucleotides, the CDR3 is TGTGCCAGCAGCGCCCCCAAGGACAGGCCTAACTATGGCTACACCTTC. Full variable domain (remainder filled in from reference TRBV9 and TRBJ1-2): DSGVTQTPKHLITATGQRVTLRCSPRSGDLSVYWYQQSLDQGLQFLIQYYNGEERAKGNILERFSAQQFPDLHSELNLSSLELGDSALYFCASSAPKDRPNYGYTFGSGTRLTVV.

The gene calls are TRBV13 and TRBJ1-2; D gene ambiguous. This CDR3 is built from 15 residues. CDR1 and CDR2 (germline): PRHDT, FYEKMQ (reference sequence). Trimming cost V 2 bases and J 1 base, with 11 bases left between them. The CDR3 DNA reads as TGTGCCAGCAGCTTACGAGGGAATATTAACTATGGCTACACCTTC. This translates into CASSLRGNINYGYTF.

The chain combines TRBV11-3 with TRBJ2-3; D may match TRBD1 or TRBD2 (6 bases each). V lost 3 bases to trimming and J lost 5 bases, with 15 bases between them. This CDR3 has 15 amino acids. Germline V gives CDR1 SGHNT, CDR2 YENEEA. The CDR3 loop is CASSFGGVVGDTQYF. CDR3 nucleotide sequence: TGTGCCAGCAGCTTCGGGGGCGTGGTAGGAGATACGCAGTATTTT.

This clone came up once. The gene calls are TRBV29-1 and TRBJ1-1, with no clear D. The V and J ends lost 4 bases and 0 bases respectively, with 15 bases between them. This CDR3 is 15 amino acids long. CDR1 and CDR2 (germline): SQVTM, ANQGSEA. As DNA, the CDR3 is TGCAGCGTTGGGACGGCTAGGAACATGAACACTGAAGCTTTCTTT. Translation: CSVGTARNMNTEAFF. Based on the CDR3 plus reference TRBV29-1 and TRBJ1-1, the full variable domain is SAVISQKPSRDICQRGTSLTIQCQVDSQVTMMFWYRQQPGQSLTLIATANQGSEATYESGFVIDKFPISRPNLTFSTLTVSNMSPEDSSIYLCSVGTARNMNTEAFFGQGTRLTVV.

The V and J genes are TRBV3-1 (or the pseudogene TRBV3-2) and TRBJ1-4; 9 nucleotides agree with TRBD1. CDR3 length equals 15 residues. Germline V gene sequence: CDR1 LGHDT, CDR2 YNNKEL (reference sequence). Trimming removed 1 base from V and 12 bases from J; junction bases left unmatched: 9. Here the CDR3 DNA reads TGTGCCAGCAGCCAAGGAGGGACAGGGCCCCTAGAACTGTTTTTT. It yields the protein CASSQGGTGPLELFF.

The chain couples TRBV29-1 to TRBJ1-1, with 7 bases aligning to TRBD1. Germline V CDR1 and CDR2: SQVTM, ANQGSEA. Trimming took 7 bases from V and 0 from J; bases not matched to a gene: 11. The CDR3 is 15 residues long. The chain's CDR3 is CSAGGGWGMNTEAFF. In DNA form, the CDR3 reads TGCAGCGCTGGAGGGGGCTGGGGTATGAACACTGAAGCTTTCTTT.

J is TRBJ1-2 and V is TRBV11-2; D might be TRBD1 (5 bases). The V and J ends lost 1 base and 4 bases respectively, with 10 bases between them. Germline values: CDR1 SGHAT, CDR2 FQNNGV. The CDR3 consists of 14 residues. The DNA of the CDR3 is TGTGCCAGCAGCTTAGCCCAGGGCAGCTATGGCTACACCTTC. Protein: CASSLAQGSYGYTF.

The chain couples TRBV3-1 (or the pseudogene TRBV3-2) to TRBJ2-7; 9 bases are a match to TRBD1. CDR3 length equals 14 residues. The germline gives CDR1 LGHDT, CDR2 YNNKEL (reference sequence). Trimming removed 4 bases from V and 7 bases from J; junction bases left unmatched: 8. CDR3 DNA sequence: TGTGCCAGCAGCCCTACCTGGACAGGGGCAGAGCAGTACTTC. Residues: CASSPTWTGAEQYF.

This chain joins TRBV19 and TRBJ2-2; D may correspond to TRBD1 or TRBD2 (6 bases each). The CDR3 has 13 residues. Germline assignment: CDR1 LNHDA and CDR2 SQIVND (reference sequence). Trimming removed 8 bases at V and 6 bases at J, with 13 bases between. The CDR3 is CASSFRGAGELFF. CDR3 bases: TGTGCCAGTTCTTTTAGGGGGGCCGGGGAGCTGTTTTTT.

The V call is TRBV27, the J call TRBJ2-3; D is ambiguous. The CDR3 length is 13 residues. V dropped 3 bases and J dropped 5 bases, with 9 bases sitting between them. Germline CDR1 MNHEY, CDR2 SMNVEV (reference sequence). This CDR3 reads CASSLRRRDTQYF. CDR3 DNA sequence: TGTGCCAGCAGTTTGCGACGAAGAGATACGCAGTATTTT.

This clone was picked up one time. The chain links TRBV19 to TRBJ1-1; possibly TRBD1 for D (6 bases). This CDR3 region has 12 residues. V lost 10 bases to trimming and J lost 1 base, with 10 bases between them. Germline CDR1 and CDR2: LNHDA and SQIVND (reference sequence). The CDR3 DNA reads as TGTGCCAACAAACAGGGGAACACTGAAGCTTTCTTT. Protein sequence: CANKQGNTEAFF.

V gene TRBV9 combines with J gene TRBJ1-4; D uncertain. The germline gives CDR1 SGDLS, CDR2 YYNGEE. CDR3 length: 14 residues. The ends were cut back, 4 bases at V and 4 bases at J, with 11 bases in the middle. The CDR3 region is CASSSPGFNEKLFF. CDR3 in DNA: TGTGCCAGCAGCTCCCCGGGGTTTAATGAAAAACTGTTTTTT.

The CDR3 protein is CASSLDSDGNQPQHF. As DNA, the CDR3 is TGTGCCAGCAGCTTAGACTCCGACGGGAATCAGCCCCAGCATTTT. V gene TRBV11-1 combines with J gene TRBJ1-5; no firm D call. This CDR3 has 15 residues. Germline V CDR1 and CDR2: SGHAT, FQDESV (reference sequence). Trimming took 1 base from V and 4 from J, leaving 11 bases between them.

The rearrangement links TRBV11-2 to TRBJ2-6; D perhaps matches TRBD1 (7 bases). This CDR3 region has 18 residues. The V and J ends lost 3 bases and 0 bases respectively, with 15 bases between them. Per the germline V gene, CDR1 is SGHAT and CDR2 is FQNNGV. The chain's CDR3 is CASSLARQGLSGANVLTF. In DNA form, the CDR3 reads TGTGCCAGCAGCTTGGCTCGACAGGGACTCTCTGGGGCCAACGTCCTGACTTTC.

This chain connects TRBV14 to TRBJ1-3; D is unresolved. V was shortened by 0 bases and J by 4 bases, with 16 bases between the two germline ends. The CDR3 is 17 residues long. Germline V gene data show CDR1 as SGHDN and CDR2 as FVKESK. The CDR3 sequence is CASSQDRSRASGNTIYF. In nucleotides, the CDR3 is TGTGCCAGCAGCCAAGATAGGAGCCGCGCTTCAGGAAACACCATATATTTT. Drawing the rest from reference TRBV14 and TRBJ1-3, the complete variable domain is EAGVTQFPSHSVIEKGQTVTLRCDPISGHDNLYWYRRVMGKEIKFLLHFVKESKQDESGMPNNRFLAERTGGTYSTLKVQPAELEDSGVYFCASSQDRSRASGNTIYFGEGSWLTVV.

This clone showed up just a few times. The chain links TRBV19 to TRBJ2-7, with D unresolved. V lost 5 bases and J lost 0, with 11 bases in between. Germline CDR1 reads LNHDA; CDR2 reads SQIVND (reference sequence). CDR3 length equals 14 residues. CDR3 DNA: TGTGCCAGTAGTCCGTCAAGGGACTCCTACGAGCAGTACTTC. This gives the protein CASSPSRDSYEQYF.

Note on this clone: The same CDR3 arises from other DNA sequences in this sample as well. The CDR3 reads CASSHIGRGGRGDYEQYF. The DNA of the CDR3 is TGCGCCAGCAGCCATATCGGTCGGGGCGGGAGGGGGGACTACGAGCAGTACTTC. The chain combines TRBV4-1 with TRBJ2-7; 9 positions agree with TRBD2. The V and J ends lost 3 bases and 3 bases, in that order; junction bases with no gene match: 15. The CDR3 runs to 18 residues. Looked up from germline, CDR1 is MGHRA and CDR2 is YSYEKL.

The sample holds one count of this clone. J is TRBJ1-1 and V is TRBV11-2; the D gene is possibly TRBD1 (5 bases). CDR3 size: 11 residues. With 3 bases removed from V and 10 bases from J, the gap between germline ends came to 9 bases. Germline V gene sequence: CDR1 SGHAT, CDR2 FQNNGV. The DNA for the CDR3 is TGTGCCAGCAGCTTGATGGGGGGAGCTTTCTTT. Its translation is CASSLMGGAFF.

The rearrangement uses TRBV28 and TRBJ1-2; no reliable D call. This CDR3 comprises 11 residues. The V gene lost 7 bases and the J gene lost 1 base, with 4 bases spanning the gap. CDR1 is MDHEN and CDR2 is SYDVKM in the germline V gene. The CDR3 here is CASNGNYGYTF. CDR3 nucleotide sequence: TGTGCCAGCAACGGTAACTATGGCTACACCTTC.

The chain carries TRBV18 and TRBJ1-5, with D hard to call. Deletions cut 0 bases from V and 7 bases from J, with 4 bases between. The CDR3 totals 12 residues. The germline CDR1 and CDR2 sequences are KGHSH and LQKENI. The CDR3, as DNA: TGTGCCAGCTCACCACCTGAGCAGCCCCAGCATTTT. Amino acid sequence: CASSPPEQPQHF.

As DNA, the CDR3 is TGCGCCAGCAGCTCATTAGAGGGGGTCAGCACAGATACGCAGTATTTT. It is translated as CASSSLEGVSTDTQYF. The chain recombines TRBV5-1 with TRBJ2-3; TRBD1 is a possible D gene (6 bases). The V gene's germline CDR1 is SGHRS and CDR2 YFSETQ. The CDR3 has 16 residues. V was cut by 3 bases and J by 0 bases, with 14 bases left in between.